Listed below are T cell receptor beta chains from one sample, sequenced in a study of CD8+ T cells in alopecia areata. Some clones are missing from TCRdb's copy, which holds only in-frame ones; the method was immunoSEQ multiplex PCR. In the table there are over 150,000 clones, about three fifths of which are singletons. Material: CD4+ T cells sorted from blood, obtained at week 24, from a patient treated with tofacitinib. The receptor set was obtained from a human donor with alopecia areata. Both conserved end residues are part of each CDR3. Fields, in order: clone size, D gene, V gene, J gene, CDR3 DNA, CDR3 protein. A D gene is named only where the DNA matches it firmly. Size values are once, few and many counts, or a class for expanded clones, and some rows have none.

-	-	TRBV6-5	TRBJ2-3	TGTGCCAGCAGGACAAGGGAGGCAGATACGCAGTATTTT	CASRTREADTQYF
-	-	TRBV5-1	TRBJ1-2	TGCGCCAGCAGCTTGGCAGGGTCTAACTATGGCTACACCTTC	CASSLAGSNYGYTF
-	-	TRBV29-1	TRBJ1-1	TGCAGCGTAAGTAGGGGGGCTGAAGCTTTCTTT	CSVSRGAEAFF
few	-	TRBV5-6	TRBJ1-2	TGTGCCAGCAGCTTACCTGGACACGCCAACTATGGCTACACCTTC	CASSLPGHANYGYTF
few	-	TRBV29-1	TRBJ1-1	TGCAGCGTTGATAATCGGAAAGGGGCAGAAGCTTTCTTT	CSVDNRKGAEAFF
-	TRBD1	TRBV27	TRBJ2-3	TGTGCCAGCAGTCCGACAGGGTGGGTAACAGATACGCAGTATTTT	CASSPTGWVTDTQYF
-	-	TRBV9	TRBJ1-2	TGTGCCAGCAGCGTAGAGGGGGAGGGCTTCCCAAGCCCTGATGGCTACACCTTC	CASSVEGEGFPSPDGYTF
-	-	TRBV6-5	TRBJ1-6	TGTGCCAGCAGTTACCGACAGTCCAATTCACCCCTCCACTTT	CASSYRQSNSPLHF
-	-	TRBV29-1	TRBJ2-5	TGCAGCGCCGGTTGGGATACGACCCAGTACTTC	CSAGWDTTQYF
-	-	TRBV7-2	TRBJ2-1	TGTGCCAGCAGCTTAAAACCCAATGAGCAGTTCTTC	CASSLKPNEQFF
-	-	TRBV2	TRBJ1-2	TGTGCCAGCAGTGATGGTCCTGGACGGACTAACTATGGCTACACCTTC	CASSDGPGRTNYGYTF
-	-	TRBV28	TRBJ1-5	TGTGCAAGCGGGGTCAGCAATCAGCCCCAGCATTTT	CASGVSNQPQHF
-	-	TRBV7-9	TRBJ2-6	TGTGCCAGCAGCTTAGTACAAGCGGCCCTGACTTTC	CASSLVQAALTF
-	-	TRBV6-1	TRBJ2-2	TGTGCCAGCAACACGGACAGCTTCACCGGGGAGCTGTTTTTT	CASNTDSFTGELFF
-	-	TRBV29-1	TRBJ2-2	TGCAGCGCTCTCGGAGGGGGGATTACCGGGGAGCTGTTTTTT	CSALGGGITGELFF
-	-	TRBV5-6	TRBJ2-6	TGTGCCAGCAGCTTGGCCGGGGAACCCGGGGCCAACGTCCTGACTTTC	CASSLAGEPGANVLTF
few	-	TRBV28	TRBJ1-2	TGTGCCAGCAGTTCAGCCCCCAACTATGGCTACACCTTC	CASSSAPNYGYTF
few	-	TRBV15	TRBJ2-1	TGTGCCACCAGCCGACCTGGGTACAATGAGCAGTTCTTC	CATSRPGYNEQFF
-	-	TRBV6-5	TRBJ2-7	TGTGCCAGCAGACGAGGGTTGGGGGAGCAGTACTTC	CASRRGLGEQYF
-	-	TRBV30	TRBJ1-2	TGTGCCTGGAGTTTAGGACAGCAAAACTATGGCTACACCTTC	CAWSLGQQNYGYTF
few	TRBD2	TRBV7-3	TRBJ2-3	TGTGCCAGCAGCTCAATAGCGGGAGCAGATACGCAGTATTTT	CASSSIAGADTQYF
-	-	TRBV29-1	TRBJ1-2	TGCAGCGTTGAGGGGCAGGGGACCTACTACACCTTC	CSVEGQGTYYTF
-	-	TRBV5-1	TRBJ1-1	TGCGCCAGCAGCTCCCGGCATCCGAACACTGAAGCTTTCTTT	CASSSRHPNTEAFF
few	-	TRBV5-1	TRBJ1-1	TGCGCCAGCAGGGCTGGCGTAGATATTTCTGAAGCTTTCTTT	CASRAGVDISEAFF
once	TRBD1	TRBV9	TRBJ1-2	TGTGCCAGCAGACAGGGGAATGGCTACACCTTC	CASRQGNGYTF
-	-	TRBV29-1	TRBJ1-3	TGCAGCGTTGAACTGGGTTCTGGAAACACCATATATTTT	CSVELGSGNTIYF
few	-	TRBV29-1	TRBJ2-4	TGCAGCGTTCGGAAGGGTGACAAAAACATTCAGTACTTC	CSVRKGDKNIQYF
-	-	TRBV2	TRBJ1-1	TGTGCCAGCACCGAAAACACTGAAGCTTTCTTT	CASTENTEAFF
few	-	TRBV7-2	TRBJ2-7	TGTGCCAGCAGCCACCCACGGGGCCATAGCTCCTACGAGCAGTACTTC	CASSHPRGHSSYEQYF
-	TRBD1	TRBV5-1	TRBJ2-5	TGCGCCAGCAGACAGACAGGGGGCGAAGAGACCCAGTACTTC	CASRQTGGEETQYF